This TCR beta chain is from a study of T-cell memory formation after mild COVID-19. Study-level points and caveats: Pre-infection memory already had some responding clones, implying cross-reactive memory joined. The study found contracting CD4+ clones mainly in CM and EM and contracting CD8+ clones in EMRA.

Comments on this clonotype: Its antigen is still unknown.

TCRdb reprocessed the 5' RACE reads with MiXCR, giving one entry per CDR3 protein. This table has about 410,000 distinct CDR3 sequences, 20% to 25% appearing once. The V gene end was trimmed by 7 bases and the J gene end by 3 bases; junction bases not matched to a gene: 9. CDR3 length: 14 amino acids. This sequence was found in an adult woman who had mild COVID-19 (a few samples of this study predate the infection). Cell type and time point are not known. The sequencing input was PBMCs or a T cell subset sorted from them (not recorded which). The V call is TRBV12-3 or TRBV12-4, the J call TRBJ2-7, with TRBD2 identical over 7 bases. The CDR3: CASTRYGRNYEQYF. CDR3 DNA sequence: TGTGCCAGCACCCGATACGGGAGGAACTACGAGCAGTACTTC.